These 23 T cell receptor beta chains were all obtained from the same sample, sequenced in a study of PD-L1 blockade in urothelial cancer listed by TCRdb under 2017. Per the publication, the time point label means: peripheral blood 6 weeks after treatment start. Preparation of the library involved the immunoSEQ multiplex PCR assay. The table comes from immuneACCESS by way of TCRdb, which keeps in-frame sequences with V and J called. Part of the clones is missing from these tables; in studies checked, under half for an unresolved V gene and the rest for unknown reasons. The sample table holds roughly 120,000 clones, of which approximately 90% were seen once. The ten largest clones take up roughly 1.8% of the sample. The sequencing here drew on PBMCs, taken around atezolizumab (anti-PD-L1) treatment. These receptor sequences come from a man aged 55-75 years with urothelial cancer.

The CDR3 nucleotides read TGTGCCAGCTCCCTACGGCGCGGGGAAGAGACCCAGTACTTC. Its protein product is CASSLRRGEETQYF. This chain connects TRBV18 to TRBJ2-5, with a tentative D call TRBD2 (6 bases). This CDR3 has 14 amino acids. The germline CDR1 and CDR2 sequences are KGHSH and LQKENI. Between the trimmed V and J ends, which lost 6 bases and 3 bases, there was a span of 14 bases.

The rearrangement uses TRBV6-6 and TRBJ1-2, with TRBD1 matching 8 bases. V trimming: 6 bases; J trimming: 7 bases; junction bases outside the gene matches: 4. From germline, CDR1 is MNHNY and CDR2 SVGAGI (reference sequence). This CDR3 is 12 amino acids long. CDR3 region: CASSPGQGGYTF. The CDR3 DNA sequence: TGTGCCAGCAGCCCCGGACAGGGTGGCTACACCTTC.

This chain links TRBV6-1 with TRBJ1-3, with TRBD1 as a possible D gene (5 bases). The length of the CDR3 is 17 residues. Germline CDR1 and CDR2: MNHNS and SASEGT. Trimming took off 4 bases at V and 1 base at J, with 17 bases between the two ends. Written as DNA, the CDR3 is TGTGCCAGCAGTGCCATCTTGGGGCAGACATCTGGAAACACCATATATTTT. Protein: CASSAILGQTSGNTIYF.

The V gene is TRBV7-2, the J gene TRBJ2-2; D possibly corresponds to TRBD1 (7 bases). Trimming left V 8 bases short and J 4 bases short, with 20 bases between. Germline CDR1 is SGHTA and CDR2 is FQGNSA. The CDR3 runs 16 residues. The CDR3: CASSSGGTVITGELFF. As DNA, the CDR3 is TGTGCCAGCTCAAGTGGGGGGACAGTCATCACCGGGGAGCTGTTTTTT.

The chain links TRBV20-1 to TRBJ1-5; D gene unclear. V lost 1 base to trimming and J lost 6 bases, with 4 bases between them. From germline, CDR1 is DFQATT and CDR2 SNEGSKA (reference sequence). The CDR3 is 11 residues long. The CDR3 DNA reads TGCAGTGCTAGAGCGGGTCAGCCCCAGCATTTT. Translating it yields CSARAGQPQHF.

V and J are TRBV7-8 and TRBJ2-2; no clear D gene. The CDR3 length is 15 residues. Germline-derived CDR1 and CDR2 are SGHVS and FQNEAQ. With 1 base removed from V and 2 bases from J, the gap between germline ends came to 8 bases. The CDR3 sequence: CASSLVAANTGELFF. The CDR3 nucleotides are TGTGCCAGCAGCTTAGTCGCGGCCAACACCGGGGAGCTGTTTTTT.

Only one count was recorded for this clone. The chain combines TRBV6-1 with TRBJ2-5; tentative D call: TRBD1 (6 bases). Germline values: CDR1 MNHNS, CDR2 SASEGT. V was pared by 7 bases and J by 1 base, with 13 bases between. CDR3 length equals 14 residues. CDR3 sequence reads: CASTGIRGQETQYF. The CDR3 DNA reads TGTGCCAGCACCGGAATCAGGGGCCAAGAGACCCAGTACTTC.

The gene calls are TRBV19 and TRBJ1-2, with D tentatively TRBD1 (5 bases). V was pared by 3 bases and J by 2 bases, with 13 bases between. Per the germline V gene, CDR1 is LNHDA and CDR2 is SQIVND (reference sequence). The CDR3 is 15 amino acids. The CDR3 DNA reads TGTGCCAGTAGTATCCTCGCGACAGCGAACTATGGCTACACCTTC. Translation gives CASSILATANYGYTF.

The J gene is TRBJ2-7, the V gene TRBV27, with 7 bases lining up with TRBD1. Per germline, CDR1 MNHEY and CDR2 SMNVEV (reference sequence). The junction had 11 bases not matched to a gene; V was cut back by 6 bases and J by 3 bases. The CDR3 loop spans 15 amino acids. CDR3 residues: CASREQGIRLYEQYF. The CDR3 region has the DNA TGTGCCAGCAGAGAACAGGGGATCCGACTCTACGAGCAGTACTTC.

The chain employs TRBV18 and TRBJ1-2, with a possible D match to TRBD1 (5 bases). The CDR3 spans 16 residues. Per germline, CDR1 KGHSH and CDR2 LQKENI. The V and J ends lost 6 bases and 0 bases respectively, with 17 bases between them. CDR3 residues: CASSTYGAGSNYGYTF. For the CDR3, the DNA is TGTGCCAGCTCCACCTATGGGGCCGGCTCTAACTATGGCTACACCTTC.

The CDR3 coding sequence is TGTGCCAGCAGGCAGCCGGGGGACGGAGATACGCAGTATTTT. Translated: CASRQPGDGDTQYF. The chain links TRBV27 to TRBJ2-3; a weak D match, TRBD2 (6 bases). This CDR3 region has 14 residues. Per the germline V gene, CDR1 is MNHEY and CDR2 is SMNVEV (reference sequence). V was pared by 6 bases and J by 5 bases, with 15 bases between.

CDR3 sequence reads: CASKRTGGNTEAFF. As DNA, the CDR3 is TGTGCCAGCAAACGGACAGGGGGTAACACTGAAGCTTTCTTT. V and J are TRBV2 and TRBJ1-1; 10 bases are a match to TRBD1. The length of the CDR3 is 14 residues. J was trimmed by 2 bases and V by 7 bases; bases with no gene match: 4. Germline lookup yields CDR1 SNHLY and CDR2 FYNNEI.

The rearrangement joins TRBV23-1 to TRBJ1-4; 10 bases fit TRBD1. TRBV23-1 is assigned to the ORF class and has an uncertain function. The V segment lost 8 bases and the J segment 3 bases; nucleotides outside the gene matches: 6. The CDR3 is 15 amino acids. CDR3 residues: CASGHGTGANEKLFF. As DNA, the CDR3 is TGCGCCAGCGGGCACGGGACAGGGGCTAATGAAAAACTGTTTTTT.

Here the CDR3 DNA reads TGTGCCATCAGAACAGGGGCCGCAACTAATGAAAAACTGTTTTTT. Translation gives CAIRTGAATNEKLFF. V gene TRBV10-3 combines with J gene TRBJ1-4; TRBD1 matches at 7 bases. After removal of 6 bases from V and 0 bases from J, the junction contained 4 bases not matched to a gene. CDR1 is ENHRY, CDR2 SYGVKD, per germline. The length of the CDR3 is 15 residues.

The V gene is TRBV28, the J gene TRBJ2-7; no definite D call. CDR1 MDHEN and CDR2 SYDVKM come from the germline V gene. The V end lost 4 bases, the J end lost 2 bases, and 6 bases lay between the germline ends. The CDR3 is made up of 12 amino acids. The CDR3 reads CASSSNTYEQYF. CDR3 DNA sequence: TGTGCCAGCAGTTCAAACACCTACGAGCAGTACTTC.

J is TRBJ2-1 and V is TRBV13; TRBD1 matches at 9 bases. Unmatched junction bases numbered 7, after V lost 7 bases and J lost 0 bases. CDR1 PRHDT and CDR2 FYEKMQ come from the germline V gene (reference sequence). CDR3 length equals 16 residues. Here the CDR3 reads CASTSGQGNSYNEQFF. The DNA for the CDR3 is TGTGCCAGCACCTCCGGACAGGGGAACTCCTACAATGAGCAGTTCTTC. The full variable domain, completed using reference TRBV13 and TRBJ2-1, is AAGVIQSPRHLIKEKRETATLKCYPIPRHDTVYWYQQGPGQDPQFLISFYEKMQSDKGSIPDRFSAQQFSDYHSELNMSSLELGDSALYFCASTSGQGNSYNEQFFGPGTRLTVL.

The chain has TRBV5-4 and TRBJ2-1; TRBD2 matches 7 bases. This CDR3 spans 13 amino acids. Trimming cost V 8 bases and J 5 bases; bases outside gene matches: 7. Germline values: CDR1 SGHNT, CDR2 YYREEE (reference sequence). The CDR3 nucleotides read TGTGCCAGTCGTTGGGGGGGGGACAATGAGCAGTTCTTC. As protein: CASRWGGDNEQFF.

This clone has a handful of counts. This chain uses TRBV9 with TRBJ2-2, with TRBD1 matching over 7 bases. Germline lookup yields CDR1 SGDLS and CDR2 YYNGEE. This CDR3 contains 14 residues. V lost 7 bases, J lost 7 bases, and 10 bases stayed unmatched. The CDR3: CASASDRLNGELFF. The CDR3, as DNA: TGTGCCAGCGCATCGGACAGGCTAAACGGGGAGCTGTTTTTT.

The chain uses TRBV7-9 and TRBJ2-7; 9 bases are a match to TRBD1. From germline, CDR1 is SEHNR and CDR2 FQNEAQ (reference sequence). With V trimmed by 5 bases and J by 6 bases, 5 bases remained unmatched. The CDR3 is 13 residues long. Here the CDR3 DNA reads TGTGCCAGCAGCGGGACAGGGTCTCCCGAGCAGTACTTC. It translates to CASSGTGSPEQYF.

This chain uses TRBV15 with TRBJ2-2, with 7 bases matching TRBD2. The J segment lost 4 bases and the V segment lost 1 base, leaving 3 bases of the junction unmatched. Germline CDR1 LNHNV, CDR2 YYDKDF (reference sequence). The CDR3 loop spans 15 amino acids. This CDR3 is CATSRGGGSTGELFF. In DNA, the CDR3 is TGTGCCACCAGCAGAGGGGGAGGGAGCACCGGGGAGCTGTTTTTT.

The V call is TRBV30, the J call TRBJ2-7; 7 nucleotides match TRBD2. Germline CDR1 reads GTSNPN; CDR2 reads SVGIG (reference sequence). The CDR3 runs 16 residues. The junction had 8 bases not matched to a gene; V was cut back by 0 bases and J by 0 bases. This CDR3 is CAWSVGRREHSYEQYF. The CDR3 DNA reads as TGTGCCTGGAGTGTGGGTCGGCGGGAGCACTCCTACGAGCAGTACTTC. The whole variable domain, remainder taken from reference TRBV30 and TRBJ2-7, is SQTIHQWPATLVQPVGSPLSLECTVEGTSNPNLYWYRQAAGRGLQLLFYSVGIGQISSEVPQNLSASRPQDRQFILSSKKLLLSDSGFYLCAWSVGRREHSYEQYFGPGTRLTVT.

The gene calls are TRBV28 and TRBJ2-6, with D possibly being TRBD1 (6 bases). The CDR3 is 15 residues long. CDR1 is MDHEN and CDR2 is SYDVKM in the germline V gene. Trimming took off 7 bases at V and 0 bases at J, with 10 bases between the two ends. In DNA form, the CDR3 reads TGTGCCAGCAAAACAGGGTTCTCTGGGGCCAACGTCCTGACTTTC. Its translation is CASKTGFSGANVLTF.

The J gene is TRBJ2-7, the V gene TRBV18, with TRBD2 matching 9 bases. The CDR3 is 15 amino acids. Germline CDR1 reads KGHSH; CDR2 reads LQKENI. Losses at the gene ends were 3 bases for V and 4 bases for J; bases not matched to a gene: 7. The CDR3: CASSPQASGKYEQYF. CDR3 nucleotides: TGTGCCAGCTCACCTCAAGCTAGCGGGAAGTACGAGCAGTACTTC. Together with reference TRBV18 and TRBJ2-7, the CDR3 gives the full variable domain: NAGVMQNPRHLVRRRGQEARLRCSPMKGHSHVYWYRQLPEEGLKFMVYLQKENIIDESGMPKERFSAEFPKEGPSILRIQQVVRGDSAAYFCASSPQASGKYEQYFGPGTRLTVT.